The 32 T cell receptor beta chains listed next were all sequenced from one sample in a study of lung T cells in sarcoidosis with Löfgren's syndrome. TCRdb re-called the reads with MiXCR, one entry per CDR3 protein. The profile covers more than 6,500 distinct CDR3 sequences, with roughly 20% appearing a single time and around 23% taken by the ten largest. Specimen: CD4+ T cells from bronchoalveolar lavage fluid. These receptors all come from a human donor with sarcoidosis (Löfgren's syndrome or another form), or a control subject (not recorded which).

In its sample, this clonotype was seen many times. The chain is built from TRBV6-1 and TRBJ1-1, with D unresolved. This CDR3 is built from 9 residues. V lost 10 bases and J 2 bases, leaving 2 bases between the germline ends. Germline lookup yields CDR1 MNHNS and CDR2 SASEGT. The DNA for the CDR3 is TGTGCCACAAACACTGAAGCTTTCTTT. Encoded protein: CATNTEAFF.

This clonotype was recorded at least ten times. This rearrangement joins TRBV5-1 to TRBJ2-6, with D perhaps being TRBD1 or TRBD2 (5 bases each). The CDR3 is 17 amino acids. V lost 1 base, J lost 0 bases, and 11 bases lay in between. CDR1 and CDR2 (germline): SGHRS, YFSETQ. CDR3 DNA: TGCGCCAGCAGCTTGAGAGGGGCCGTCTCTGGGGCCAACGTCCTGACTTTC. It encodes CASSLRGAVSGANVLTF.

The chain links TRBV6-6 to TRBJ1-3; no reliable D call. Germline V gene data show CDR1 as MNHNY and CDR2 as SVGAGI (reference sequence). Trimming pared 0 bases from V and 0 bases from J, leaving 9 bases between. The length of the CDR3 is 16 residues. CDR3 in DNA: TGTGCCAGCAGTTACTCATCCGTTAGCTCTGGAAACACCATATATTTT. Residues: CASSYSSVSSGNTIYF.

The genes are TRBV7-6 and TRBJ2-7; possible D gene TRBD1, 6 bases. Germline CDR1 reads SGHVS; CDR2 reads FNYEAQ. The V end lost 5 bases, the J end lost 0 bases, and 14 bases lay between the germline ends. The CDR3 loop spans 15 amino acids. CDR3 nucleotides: TGTGCCAGCAGCAAGGACAGTTTTACCTCCTACGAGCAGTACTTC. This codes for CASSKDSFTSYEQYF.

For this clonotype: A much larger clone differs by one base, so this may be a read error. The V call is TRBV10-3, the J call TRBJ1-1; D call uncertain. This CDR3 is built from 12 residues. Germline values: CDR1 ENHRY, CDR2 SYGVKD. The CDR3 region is CAISEGNTGAFF. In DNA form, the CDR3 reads TGTGCCATCAGTGAGGGGAACACTGGAGCTTTCTTT.

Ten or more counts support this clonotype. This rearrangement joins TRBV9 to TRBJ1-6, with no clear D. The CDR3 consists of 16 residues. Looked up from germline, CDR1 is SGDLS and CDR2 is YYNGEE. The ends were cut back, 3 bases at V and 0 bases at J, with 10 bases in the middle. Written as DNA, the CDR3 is TGTGCCAGCAGCGCCACCCTAAGCTCCTATAATTCACCCCTCCACTTT. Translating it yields CASSATLSSYNSPLHF.

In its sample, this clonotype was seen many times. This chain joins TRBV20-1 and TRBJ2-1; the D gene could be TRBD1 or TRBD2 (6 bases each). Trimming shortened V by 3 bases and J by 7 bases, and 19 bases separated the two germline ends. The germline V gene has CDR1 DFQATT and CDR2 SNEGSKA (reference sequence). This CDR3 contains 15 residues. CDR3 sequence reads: CSARSPGGRGNEQFF. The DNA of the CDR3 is TGCAGTGCTAGGTCTCCCGGGGGCCGGGGGAATGAGCAGTTCTTC.

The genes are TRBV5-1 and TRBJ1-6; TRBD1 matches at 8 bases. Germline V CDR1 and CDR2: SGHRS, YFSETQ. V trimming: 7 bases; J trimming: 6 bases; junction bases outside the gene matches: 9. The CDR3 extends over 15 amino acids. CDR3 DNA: TGCGCCAGCGCTGAGGACAGGGATTTTAATTCACCCCTCCACTTT. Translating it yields CASAEDRDFNSPLHF.

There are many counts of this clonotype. As DNA, the CDR3 is TGTGCCAGCAGTTTATGGGGGACAGGGGCGAGCTCTGGAAACACCATATATTTT. This codes for CASSLWGTGASSGNTIYF. V usage is TRBV28 and J usage is TRBJ1-3, with 10 bases lining up with TRBD1. V gave up 0 bases and J gave up 0 bases; unmatched junction bases: 5. Germline CDR1 and CDR2: MDHEN and SYDVKM. This CDR3 is built from 18 residues. The whole variable domain, filled in from reference TRBV28 and TRBJ1-3, reads DVKVTQSSRYLVKRTGEKVFLECVQDMDHENMFWYRQDPGLGLRLIYFSYDVKMKEKGDIPEGYSVSREKKERFSLILESASTNQTSMYLCASSLWGTGASSGNTIYFGEGSWLTVV.

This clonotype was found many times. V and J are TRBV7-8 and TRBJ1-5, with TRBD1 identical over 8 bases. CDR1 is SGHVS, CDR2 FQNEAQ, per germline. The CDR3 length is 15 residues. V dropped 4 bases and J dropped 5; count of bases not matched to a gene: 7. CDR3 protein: CASSSGQGSDQPQHF. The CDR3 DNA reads TGTGCCAGCAGCTCCGGACAGGGATCGGATCAGCCCCAGCATTTT.

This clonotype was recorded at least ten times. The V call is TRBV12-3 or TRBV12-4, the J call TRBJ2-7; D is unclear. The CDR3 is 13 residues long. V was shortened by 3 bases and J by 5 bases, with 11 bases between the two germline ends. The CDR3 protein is CASSLGSSDEQYF. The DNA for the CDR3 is TGTGCCAGCAGTTTGGGTAGCTCGGACGAGCAGTACTTC.

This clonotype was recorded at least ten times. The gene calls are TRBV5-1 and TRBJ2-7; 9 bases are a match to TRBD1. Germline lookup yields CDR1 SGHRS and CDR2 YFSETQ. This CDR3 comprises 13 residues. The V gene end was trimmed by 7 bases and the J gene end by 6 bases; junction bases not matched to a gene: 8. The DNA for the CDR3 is TGCGCCAGCTGGACCGGGACAGGGACCGAGCAGTACTTC. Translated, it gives CASWTGTGTEQYF.

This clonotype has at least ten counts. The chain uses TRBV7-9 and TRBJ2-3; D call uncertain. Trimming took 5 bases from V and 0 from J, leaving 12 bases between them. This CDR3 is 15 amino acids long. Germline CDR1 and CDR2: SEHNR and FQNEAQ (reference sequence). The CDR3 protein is CASSPDGASTDTQYF. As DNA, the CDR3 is TGTGCCAGCAGCCCCGACGGAGCTAGCACAGATACGCAGTATTTT.

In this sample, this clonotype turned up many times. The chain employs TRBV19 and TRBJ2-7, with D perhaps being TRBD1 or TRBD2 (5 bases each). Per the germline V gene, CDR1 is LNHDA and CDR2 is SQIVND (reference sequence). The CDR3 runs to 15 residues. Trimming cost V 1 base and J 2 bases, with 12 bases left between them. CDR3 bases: TGTGCCAGTAGTATAGTAAGGGACCTTACCTACGAGCAGTACTTC. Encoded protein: CASSIVRDLTYEQYF.

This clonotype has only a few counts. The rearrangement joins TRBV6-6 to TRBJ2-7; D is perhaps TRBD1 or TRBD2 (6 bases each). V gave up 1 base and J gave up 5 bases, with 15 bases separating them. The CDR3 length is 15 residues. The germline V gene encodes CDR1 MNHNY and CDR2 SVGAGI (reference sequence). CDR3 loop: CASSYWTAGHNEQYF. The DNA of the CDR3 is TGTGCCAGCAGTTACTGGACCGCGGGACACAACGAGCAGTACTTC.

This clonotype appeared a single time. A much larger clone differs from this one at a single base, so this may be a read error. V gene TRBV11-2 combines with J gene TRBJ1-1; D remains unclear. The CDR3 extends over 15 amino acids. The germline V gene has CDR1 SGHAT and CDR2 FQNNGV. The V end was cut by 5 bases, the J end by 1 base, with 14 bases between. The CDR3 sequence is CASSIGRGSNTEAFF. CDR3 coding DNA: TGTGCCAGCAGCATAGGCCGGGGATCGAACACTGAAGCTTTCTTT.

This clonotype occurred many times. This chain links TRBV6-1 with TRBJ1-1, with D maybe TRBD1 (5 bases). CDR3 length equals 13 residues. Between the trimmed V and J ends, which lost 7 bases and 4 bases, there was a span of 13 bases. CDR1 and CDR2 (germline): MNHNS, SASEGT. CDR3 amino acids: CASNPAGGTEAFF. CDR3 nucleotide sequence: TGTGCCAGCAACCCAGCGGGGGGCACTGAAGCTTTCTTT.

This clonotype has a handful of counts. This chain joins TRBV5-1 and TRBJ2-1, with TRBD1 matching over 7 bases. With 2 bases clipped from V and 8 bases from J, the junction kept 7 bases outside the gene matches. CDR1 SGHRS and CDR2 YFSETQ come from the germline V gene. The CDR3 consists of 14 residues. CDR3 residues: CASSLLRQGDEQFF. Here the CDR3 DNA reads TGCGCCAGCAGCTTACTACGACAGGGTGATGAGCAGTTCTTC.

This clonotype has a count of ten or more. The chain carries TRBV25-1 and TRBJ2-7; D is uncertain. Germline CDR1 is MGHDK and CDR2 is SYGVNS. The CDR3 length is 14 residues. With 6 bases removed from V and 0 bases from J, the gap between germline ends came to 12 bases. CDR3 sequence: CASRRKAGSYEQYF. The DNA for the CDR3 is TGTGCCAGCAGGCGCAAGGCAGGCTCCTACGAGCAGTACTTC.

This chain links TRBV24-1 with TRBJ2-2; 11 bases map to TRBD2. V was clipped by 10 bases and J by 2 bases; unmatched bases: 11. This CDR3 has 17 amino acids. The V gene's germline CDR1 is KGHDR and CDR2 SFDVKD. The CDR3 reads CATTPGGLAENTGELFF. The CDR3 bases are TGTGCCACTACTCCGGGGGGACTAGCGGAAAACACCGGGGAGCTGTTTTTT.

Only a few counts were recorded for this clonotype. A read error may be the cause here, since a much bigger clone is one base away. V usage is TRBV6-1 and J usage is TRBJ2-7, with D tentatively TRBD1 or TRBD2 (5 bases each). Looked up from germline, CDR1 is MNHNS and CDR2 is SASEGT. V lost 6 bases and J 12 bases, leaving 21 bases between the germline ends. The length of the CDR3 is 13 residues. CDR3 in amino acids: CASSSGTLGSRYF. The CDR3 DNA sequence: TGTGCCAGCAGCTCCGGGACGCTGGGATCGCGGTACTTC.

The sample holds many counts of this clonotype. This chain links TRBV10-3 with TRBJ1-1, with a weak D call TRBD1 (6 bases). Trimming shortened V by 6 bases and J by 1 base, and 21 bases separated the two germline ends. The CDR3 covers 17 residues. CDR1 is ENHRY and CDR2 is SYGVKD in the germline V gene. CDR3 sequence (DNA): TGTGCCATCAGCGCCGGGGGGGGGGCGCAAGGGAACACTGAAGCTTTCTTT. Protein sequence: CAISAGGGAQGNTEAFF.

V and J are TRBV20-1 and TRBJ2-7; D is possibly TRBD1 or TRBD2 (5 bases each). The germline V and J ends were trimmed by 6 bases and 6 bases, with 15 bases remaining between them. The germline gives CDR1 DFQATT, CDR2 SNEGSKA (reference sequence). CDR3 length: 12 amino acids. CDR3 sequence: CSATPGTGEQYF. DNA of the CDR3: TGCAGTGCAACACCCGGGACCGGCGAGCAGTACTTC.

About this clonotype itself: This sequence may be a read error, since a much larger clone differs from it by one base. This CDR3 is CASRAARLTDTQYF. In DNA form, the CDR3 reads TGTGCCAGCAGGGCGGCGAGGCTCACAGATACGCAGTATTTT. The chain is built from TRBV6-1 and TRBJ2-3; D is unresolved. The CDR3 runs to 14 residues. Looked up from germline, CDR1 is MNHNS and CDR2 is SASEGT. The V end was cut by 6 bases, the J end by 2 bases, with 12 bases between.

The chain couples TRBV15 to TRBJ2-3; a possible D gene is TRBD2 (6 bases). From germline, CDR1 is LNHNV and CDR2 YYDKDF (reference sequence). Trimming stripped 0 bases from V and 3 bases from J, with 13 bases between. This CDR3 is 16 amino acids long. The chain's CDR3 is CATSRDLGSGTDTQYF. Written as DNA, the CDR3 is TGTGCCACCAGCAGAGATCTAGGGAGCGGGACAGATACGCAGTATTTT.

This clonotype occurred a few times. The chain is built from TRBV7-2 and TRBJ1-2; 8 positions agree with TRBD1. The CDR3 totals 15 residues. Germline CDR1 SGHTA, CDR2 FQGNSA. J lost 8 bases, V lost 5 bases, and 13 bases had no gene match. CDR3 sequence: CASSPRVLQGDGYTF. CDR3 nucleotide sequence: TGTGCCAGCAGCCCTAGGGTCCTACAGGGGGACGGCTACACCTTC.

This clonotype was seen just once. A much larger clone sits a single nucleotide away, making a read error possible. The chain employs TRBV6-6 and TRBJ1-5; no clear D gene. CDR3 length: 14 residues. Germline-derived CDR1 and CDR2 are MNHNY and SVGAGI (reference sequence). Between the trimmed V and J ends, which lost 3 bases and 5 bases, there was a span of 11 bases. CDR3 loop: CASSYSRSHQPQHF. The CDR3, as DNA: TGTGCCAGCAGTTATTCGCGGAGCCATCAGCCCCAGCATTTT.

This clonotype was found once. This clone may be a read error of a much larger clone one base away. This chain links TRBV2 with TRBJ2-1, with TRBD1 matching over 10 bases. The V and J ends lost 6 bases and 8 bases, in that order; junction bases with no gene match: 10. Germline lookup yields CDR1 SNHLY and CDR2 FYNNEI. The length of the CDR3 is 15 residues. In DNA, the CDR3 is TGTGCCAGCAGCCCCGACAGGGGGCAGTCTCATGAGCAGTTCTTC. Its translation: CASSPDRGQSHEQFF.

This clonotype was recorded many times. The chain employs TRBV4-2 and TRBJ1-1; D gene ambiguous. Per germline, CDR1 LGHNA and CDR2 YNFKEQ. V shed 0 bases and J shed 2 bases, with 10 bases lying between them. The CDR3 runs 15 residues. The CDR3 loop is CASSQERFPNTEAFF. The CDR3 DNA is TGTGCCAGCAGCCAAGAGCGCTTTCCCAACACTGAAGCTTTCTTT.

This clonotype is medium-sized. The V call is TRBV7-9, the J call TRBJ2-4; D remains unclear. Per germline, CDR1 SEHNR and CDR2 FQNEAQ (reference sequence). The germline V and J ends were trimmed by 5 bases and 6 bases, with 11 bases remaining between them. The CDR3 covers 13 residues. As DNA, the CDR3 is TGTGCCAGCAGCCTTCTCGATGTAAACATTCAGTACTTC. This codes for CASSLLDVNIQYF.

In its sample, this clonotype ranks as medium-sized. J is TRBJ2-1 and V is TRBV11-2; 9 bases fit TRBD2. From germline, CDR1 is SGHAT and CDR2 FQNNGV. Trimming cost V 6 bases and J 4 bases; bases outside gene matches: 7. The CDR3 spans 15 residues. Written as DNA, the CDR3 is TGTGCCAGCAGTAAGGGGGGACTAGCTTACAATGAGCAGTTCTTC. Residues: CASSKGGLAYNEQFF. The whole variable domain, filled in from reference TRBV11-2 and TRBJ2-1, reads EAGVAQSPRYKIIEKRQSVAFWCNPISGHATLYWYQQILGQGPKLLIQFQNNGVVDDSQLPKDRFSAERLKGVDSTLKIQPAKLEDSAVYLCASSKGGLAYNEQFFGPGTRLTVL.

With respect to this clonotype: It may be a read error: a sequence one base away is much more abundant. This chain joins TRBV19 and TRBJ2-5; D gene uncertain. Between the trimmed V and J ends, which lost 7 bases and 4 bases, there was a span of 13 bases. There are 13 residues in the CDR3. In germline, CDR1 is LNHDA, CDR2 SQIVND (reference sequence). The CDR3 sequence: CASIIRSGETQYF. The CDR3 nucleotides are TGTGCCAGTATTATTCGCAGTGGAGAGACCCAGTACTTC.